Listed below are T cell receptor beta chains from one sample, sequenced in a study of CD8 T cells in Susac syndrome. TCRdb re-called the immunoSEQ multiplex PCR reads with MiXCR, one entry per CDR3 protein. This table holds about 300,000 distinct CDR3 sequences, 85% found once. Sequenced sample: CD8+ T cells from PBMCs. The receptors originated from a human donor with multiple sclerosis. CDR3s include the opening cysteine and the closing phenylalanine or tryptophan. D genes are given only for firm matches. Not all rows give a size; the values are once, few, many and, for expanded clones, a class.

>TRBJ2-3|.|TRBV12-3/TRBV12-4|TRBD2
CASSFVRLAGTDTQYF
TGTGCCAGCAGTTTCGTTCGACTAGCCGGCACAGATACGCAGTATTTT
>TRBJ1-4|.|TRBV2|TRBD1
CAGRQGIISEEKLFF
TGTGCCGGAAGACAGGGGATTATAAGCGAGGAAAAACTGTTTTTT
>TRBJ2-1|.|TRBV5-1|TRBD1
CASSLEDRVNEQFF
TGCGCCAGCAGTCTGGAGGACAGGGTGAATGAGCAGTTCTTC
>TRBJ2-3|.|TRBV6-4|.
CASSDSAEPTDTQYF
TGTGCCAGCAGTGACTCGGCGGAGCCCACAGATACGCAGTATTTT
>TRBJ1-2|.|TRBV27|.
CASSLSGAGPPLDGYTF
TGTGCCAGCAGTTTATCGGGGGCAGGGCCCCCGTTGGACGGCTACACCTTC
>TRBJ2-2|.|TRBV30|.
CAWSPWTGELFF
TGTGCCTGGAGTCCCTGGACCGGGGAGCTGTTTTTT
>TRBJ2-5|.|TRBV2|.
CASSEALGGAGETQYF
TGTGCCAGCAGTGAAGCGCTTGGAGGGGCTGGCGAGACCCAGTACTTC
>TRBJ1-2|.|TRBV6-6|TRBD1
CASTNGQGADYGYTF
TGTGCCAGCACCAACGGACAGGGCGCGGACTATGGCTACACCTTC
>TRBJ1-2|.|TRBV9|.
CASSGGADGYTF
TGTGCCAGCAGCGGTGGGGCCGATGGCTACACCTTC
>TRBJ2-3|once|TRBV6-5|TRBD2
CASSLRWDYDMTDTQYF
TGTGCCAGCAGTCTACGCTGGGACTACGACATGACAGATACGCAGTATTTT
>TRBJ2-6|.|TRBV6-1|TRBD1
CASTPTGGYSGANVLTF
TGTGCCAGCACGCCAACAGGGGGCTACTCTGGGGCCAACGTCCTGACTTTC
>TRBJ2-7|.|TRBV4-1|.
CASSQDWAYEQYF
TGCGCCAGCAGCCAAGATTGGGCCTACGAGCAGTACTTC
>TRBJ2-7|few|TRBV18|TRBD2
CASSRLAGAIYEQYF
TGTGCCAGCTCGCGACTAGCGGGAGCTATTTACGAGCAGTACTTC
>TRBJ1-1|.|TRBV6-2/TRBV6-3|.
CASSYYNTEAFF
TGTGCCAGCAGTTACTACAACACTGAAGCTTTCTTT
>TRBJ2-1|.|TRBV27|TRBD2
CASRGGGAFYNEQFF
TGTGCCAGCAGGGGGGGAGGGGCCTTCTACAATGAGCAGTTCTTC
>TRBJ2-7|.|TRBV9|.
CASSVAVGSYEQYF
TGTGCCAGCAGCGTAGCTGTCGGATCCTACGAGCAGTACTTC
>TRBJ2-7|.|TRBV24-1|TRBD1
CATSDNRGRQGTSYEQYF
TGTGCCACCAGTGACAATAGGGGGAGACAGGGGACCTCCTACGAGCAGTACTTC
>TRBJ2-1|.|TRBV13|.
CASSFTLRPGDEQFF
TGTGCCAGCAGCTTCACTTTACGGCCCGGCGATGAGCAGTTCTTC
>TRBJ1-2|.|TRBV4-3|.
CASSQDPDYGYTF
TGCGCCAGCAGCCAAGATCCTGACTATGGCTACACCTTC
>TRBJ2-1|few|TRBV10-3|TRBD2
CAISDSGSGDEQFF
TGTGCCATCAGTGACAGCGGGAGCGGCGATGAGCAGTTCTTC
>TRBJ2-7|.|TRBV11-3|.
CASSLRATGEQYF
TGTGCCAGCAGCTTACGGGCCACCGGAGAGCAGTACTTC
>TRBJ1-2|.|TRBV7-9|.
CASNIVGNYGYTF
TGTGCCAGCAATATCGTGGGCAACTATGGCTACACCTTC
>TRBJ2-7|few|TRBV27|TRBD2
CASSFSGRIYEQYF
TGTGCCAGCAGTTTTAGCGGGAGGATCTACGAGCAGTACTTC
>TRBJ2-2|few|TRBV5-5|TRBD2
CASSLGLAGGRDTGELFF
TGTGCCAGCAGCTTGGGGCTAGCGGGAGGGCGAGACACCGGGGAGCTGTTTTTT
>TRBJ1-2|.|TRBV4-3|TRBD1
CASSQGIGTGASYGYTF
TGCGCCAGCAGCCAAGGAATAGGAACAGGGGCCTCCTATGGCTACACCTTC
>TRBJ1-5|once|TRBV6-5|.
CASSHWLGPQHF
TGTGCCAGCAGTCATTGGTTGGGGCCCCAGCATTTT
>TRBJ2-1|once|TRBV28|.
CASSQDNEQFF
TGTGCCAGCAGTCAGGACAATGAGCAGTTCTTC
>TRBJ2-1|.|TRBV6-2/TRBV6-3|TRBD1
CASSPGTGGLWNEQFF
TGTGCCAGCAGCCCCGGGACAGGGGGCCTTTGGAATGAGCAGTTCTTC
>TRBJ2-7|.|TRBV10-2|TRBD2
CASSETTSVPYEQYF
TGCGCCAGCAGTGAGACGACTAGCGTACCCTACGAGCAGTACTTC
>TRBJ2-7|.|TRBV4-3|TRBD1
CASSQVWDRTYEQYF
TGCGCCAGCAGCCAAGTCTGGGACAGGACCTACGAGCAGTACTTC
>TRBJ1-2|.|TRBV28|.
CASTAVGGYTF
TGTGCCAGCACCGCTGTAGGAGGCTACACCTTC
>TRBJ2-1|few|TRBV5-4|TRBD2
CASSLERDYNEQFF
TGTGCCAGCAGCTTGGAGCGGGACTACAATGAGCAGTTCTTC
>TRBJ2-1|.|TRBV20-1|.
CSARDPLAFTYNEQFF
TGCAGTGCTAGAGATCCCCTAGCGTTCACCTACAATGAGCAGTTCTTC
>TRBJ2-1|.|TRBV27|TRBD2
CASSFNGGLAGYNEQFF
TGTGCCAGCAGTTTTAATGGGGGACTAGCGGGCTACAATGAGCAGTTCTTC
>TRBJ1-5|.|TRBV6-1|.
CASSGFGTADSNQPQHF
TGTGCCAGTAGCGGGTTTGGGACGGCGGATAGCAATCAGCCCCAGCATTTT
>TRBJ2-1|.|TRBV7-9|TRBD2
CASSDLAGTYNEQFF
TGTGCCAGCAGCGATTTAGCGGGAACTTACAATGAGCAGTTCTTC
>TRBJ2-1|.|TRBV7-2|.
CASSLRAYNEQFF
TGTGCCAGCAGCTTGAGGGCATACAATGAGCAGTTCTTC
>TRBJ1-1|.|TRBV3-1|.
CASGGLSIVGTEAFF
TGTGCCAGCGGGGGGCTGAGTATTGTGGGGACTGAAGCTTTCTTT
>TRBJ2-3|.|TRBV14|.
CASSHGGGGTDTQYF
TGTGCCAGCAGCCACGGAGGCGGGGGCACAGATACGCAGTATTTT
>TRBJ2-3|.|TRBV7-9|TRBD1
CASSLPRDRPTDTQYF
TGTGCCAGCAGCTTACCGAGGGACAGACCCACAGATACGCAGTATTTT
>TRBJ2-2|.|TRBV7-9|TRBD2
CASSWASGRYTGELFF
TGTGCCAGCAGTTGGGCTAGCGGGAGGTACACCGGGGAGCTGTTTTTT
>TRBJ1-5|once|TRBV23-1|.
CASSQNPGFLQPQHF
TGCGCCAGCAGTCAAAACCCAGGTTTTCTTCAGCCCCAGCATTTT
>TRBJ2-4|.|TRBV6-4|.
CARPQGGAKNIQYF
TGTGCCAGGCCCCAAGGGGGGGCCAAAAACATTCAGTACTTC
>TRBJ1-5|.|TRBV7-9|.
CASSLALEEQHF
TGTGCCAGCAGCTTAGCGCTTGAGGAGCAGCATTTT
>TRBJ2-5|.|TRBV28|.
CASSSSPQGLGTQYF
.
>TRBJ2-5|.|TRBV28|.
CASKPTVQETQYF
TGTGCCAGCAAACCGACGGTCCAAGAGACCCAGTACTTC
>TRBJ1-2|.|TRBV9|.
CASSVAVGNYGYTF
TGTGCCAGCAGCGTAGCCGTAGGAAATTATGGCTACACCTTC
>TRBJ1-3|.|TRBV12-3/TRBV12-4|.
CASSLVRAENTIYF
TGTGCCAGCAGTTTGGTGCGAGCTGAAAACACCATATATTTT
>TRBJ2-1|.|TRBV27|TRBD2
CASSPDSGARFYNEQFF
TGTGCCAGCAGTCCGGATAGCGGGGCCCGATTCTACAATGAGCAGTTCTTC
>TRBJ2-1|once|TRBV27|.
CASSLLGRGSYNEQFF
TGTGCCAGCAGTTTATTGGGGAGAGGGTCCTACAATGAGCAGTTCTTC
>TRBJ1-2|few|TRBV28|.
CASRQGGGYTF
TGTGCCAGCAGACAGGGAGGAGGCTACACCTTC
>TRBJ2-7|few|TRBV6-5|.
CASSLSTPTGNEQYF
TGTGCCAGCAGCCTCTCCACCCCCACAGGGAACGAGCAGTACTTC
>TRBJ1-2|.|TRBV30|TRBD1
CAWTTGQGDYGYTF
TGTGCCTGGACCACGGGACAGGGGGACTATGGCTACACCTTC